The 6 T cell receptor beta chains given below trace back to one sample, sequenced in a study of response to subunit inactivated influenza vaccine. TCRdb re-derived calls from the RT-PCR reads in MiXCR, one entry per CDR3 protein. The table has 600,000 to 700,000 distinct CDR3 sequences, about 15% seen once. The sequenced sample was PBMCs from blood, obtained approximately 15 days before vaccination. Receptors were obtained from a man in his fifties who received an inactivated influenza vaccine.

The V and J genes are TRBV4-1 and TRBJ2-7; 9 nucleotides align to TRBD1. Unmatched junction bases numbered 7, after V lost 1 base and J lost 3 bases. This CDR3 has 16 amino acids. From germline, CDR1 is MGHRA and CDR2 YSYEKL. Here the CDR3 DNA reads TGCGCCAGCAGCCAAGTAGGACAGGGGCCTCACTACGAGCAGTACTTC. Translating it yields CASSQVGQGPHYEQYF.

The rearrangement uses TRBV28 and TRBJ2-5; TRBD1 might be the D (5 bases). The V gene's germline CDR1 is MDHEN and CDR2 SYDVKM. The CDR3 runs to 15 residues. The V end lost 6 bases, the J end lost 5 bases, and 19 bases lay between the germline ends. The chain's CDR3 is CASSRPLRVAETQYF. The CDR3 bases are TGTGCCAGCAGCCGCCCCCTCAGGGTCGCTGAGACCCAGTACTTC.

The chain uses TRBV29-1 and TRBJ2-7, with D perhaps matching TRBD1 or TRBD2 (5 bases each). V lost 6 bases and J 0 bases, leaving 15 bases between the germline ends. The germline CDR1 and CDR2 sequences are SQVTM and ANQGSEA. The CDR3 runs to 14 residues. The CDR3 reads CSVNRDGSSYEQYF. For the CDR3, the DNA is TGCAGCGTCAACCGGGACGGAAGCTCCTACGAGCAGTACTTC.

The chain uses TRBV5-8 and TRBJ2-5, with D possibly TRBD2 on 6 matching bases. Germline values: CDR1 SGHTS, CDR2 YDEGEE. The CDR3 length is 14 residues. V was pared by 2 bases and J by 5 bases, with 13 bases between. DNA for the CDR3: TGTGCCAGCAGCTTAAGACTAGTAGGGGAGACCCAGTACTTC. This gives the protein CASSLRLVGETQYF.

The genes are TRBV29-1 and TRBJ2-1, with a weak D call TRBD2 (7 bases). The V and J ends lost 4 bases and 7 bases respectively, with 11 bases between them. The germline gives CDR1 SQVTM, CDR2 ANQGSEA. The CDR3 extends over 12 amino acids. CDR3 DNA: TGCAGCGTTGGGGGGGGGCGAAATGAGCAGTTCTTC. Its protein product is CSVGGGRNEQFF.

There are a few counts of this clonotype. The rearrangement links TRBV20-1 to TRBJ2-7; D call uncertain. The CDR3 sequence is 11 residues long. V dropped 3 bases and J dropped 6 bases, with 9 bases sitting between them. Germline V gene lookup returns CDR1 DFQATT and CDR2 SNEGSKA (reference sequence). CDR3 DNA sequence: TGCAGTGCTAGCAAGCGCGCCGAGCAGTACTTC. It translates to CSASKRAEQYF.